This T cell receptor (beta chain) is drawn from a study of control samples from healthy donors and cancer patients. This clone has just a few counts. V lost 6 bases, J lost 2 bases, and 15 bases lay in between. This CDR3 has 15 residues. Germline CDR1 SGHTA, CDR2 FQGNSA. Profiling relied on immunoSEQ multiplex PCR, and the TCRdb table lists in-frame clones only, not all of them. The table records under 70,000 clones, around 87% of them present only once. The clonotype originates from a man between 60 and 75 years old with head and neck cancer. Sequenced material: PBMCs. The chain couples TRBV7-2 to TRBJ2-3; D unresolved. The CDR3 bases are TGTGCCAGCAGTAGAGTTAACATAAACACAGATACGCAGTATTTT. Protein: CASSRVNINTDTQYF.